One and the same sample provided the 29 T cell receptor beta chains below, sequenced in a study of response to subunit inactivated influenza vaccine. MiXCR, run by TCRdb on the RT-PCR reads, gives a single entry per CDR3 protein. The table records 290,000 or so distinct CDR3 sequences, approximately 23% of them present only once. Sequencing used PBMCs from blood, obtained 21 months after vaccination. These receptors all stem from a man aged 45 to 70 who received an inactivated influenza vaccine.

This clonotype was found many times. The DNA for the CDR3 is TGTGCCAGCAGGGGACAGGGAAGGATCGGGGAGCTGTTTTTT. Protein sequence: CASRGQGRIGELFF. The chain joins TRBV27 to TRBJ2-2; 9 positions agree with TRBD1. Germline lookup yields CDR1 MNHEY and CDR2 SMNVEV (reference sequence). CDR3 length equals 14 residues. The V gene end was trimmed by 6 bases and the J gene end by 7 bases; junction bases not matched to a gene: 6.

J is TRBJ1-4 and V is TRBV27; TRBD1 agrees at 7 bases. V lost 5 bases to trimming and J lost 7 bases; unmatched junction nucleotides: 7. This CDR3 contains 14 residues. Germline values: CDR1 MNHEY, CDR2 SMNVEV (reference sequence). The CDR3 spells CASSMGQNSEKLFF. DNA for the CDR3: TGTGCCAGCAGTATGGGACAGAACAGTGAAAAACTGTTTTTT.

CDR3 in DNA: TGCAGTGCTAGGACGTGGAGAAACACTGAAGCTTTCTTT. Protein sequence: CSARTWRNTEAFF. The gene calls are TRBV20-1 and TRBJ1-1; no definite D call. The CDR3 length is 13 residues. V lost 3 bases and J lost 2, with 10 bases in between. Germline V gene sequence: CDR1 DFQATT, CDR2 SNEGSKA (reference sequence).

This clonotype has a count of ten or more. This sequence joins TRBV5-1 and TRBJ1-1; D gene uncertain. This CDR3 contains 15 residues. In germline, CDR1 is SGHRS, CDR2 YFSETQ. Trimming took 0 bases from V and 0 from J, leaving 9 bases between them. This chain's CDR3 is CASSLEVGMNTEAFF. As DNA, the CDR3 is TGCGCCAGCAGCTTGGAAGTGGGAATGAACACTGAAGCTTTCTTT.

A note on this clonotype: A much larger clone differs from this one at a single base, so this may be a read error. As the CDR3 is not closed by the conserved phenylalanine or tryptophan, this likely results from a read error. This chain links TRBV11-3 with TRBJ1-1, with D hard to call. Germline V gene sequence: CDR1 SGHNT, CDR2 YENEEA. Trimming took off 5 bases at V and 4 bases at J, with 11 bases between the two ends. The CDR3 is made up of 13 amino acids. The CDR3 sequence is CASSLELGTEAFL. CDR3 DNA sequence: TGTGCCAGCAGCCTTGAGTTGGGCACTGAAGCTTTCTTA.

The CDR3 loop reads CSARYHRGPNYNEQFF. The CDR3, as DNA: TGCAGTGCTAGATACCACAGGGGCCCAAATTACAATGAGCAGTTCTTC. V is TRBV20-1 and J is TRBJ2-1; 7 positions agree with TRBD1. Unmatched junction bases numbered 11, after V lost 2 bases and J lost 4 bases. Germline V gene data show CDR1 as DFQATT and CDR2 as SNEGSKA (reference sequence). The CDR3 has 16 residues.

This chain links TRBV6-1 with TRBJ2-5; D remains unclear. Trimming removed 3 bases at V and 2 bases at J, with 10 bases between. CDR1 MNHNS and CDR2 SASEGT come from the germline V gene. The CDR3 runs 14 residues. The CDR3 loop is CASSEQGFQETQYF. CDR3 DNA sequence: TGTGCCAGCAGTGAGCAAGGCTTTCAAGAGACCCAGTACTTC.

This CDR3 reads CSVDVGGNTGELFF. The CDR3 nucleotides read TGCAGCGTTGATGTAGGAGGGAACACCGGGGAGCTGTTTTTT. V gene TRBV29-1 combines with J gene TRBJ2-2; maybe TRBD2 (5 bases). The CDR3 is 14 residues long. V was shortened by 3 bases and J by 1 base, with 9 bases between the two germline ends. Looked up from germline, CDR1 is SQVTM and CDR2 is ANQGSEA.

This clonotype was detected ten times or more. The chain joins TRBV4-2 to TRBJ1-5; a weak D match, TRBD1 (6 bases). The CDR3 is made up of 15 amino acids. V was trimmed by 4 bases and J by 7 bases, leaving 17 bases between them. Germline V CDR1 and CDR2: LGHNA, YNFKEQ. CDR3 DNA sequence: TGTGCCAGCAGCCGGGAAGGACAGCGGGGCCAGCCCCAGCATTTT. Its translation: CASSREGQRGQPQHF.

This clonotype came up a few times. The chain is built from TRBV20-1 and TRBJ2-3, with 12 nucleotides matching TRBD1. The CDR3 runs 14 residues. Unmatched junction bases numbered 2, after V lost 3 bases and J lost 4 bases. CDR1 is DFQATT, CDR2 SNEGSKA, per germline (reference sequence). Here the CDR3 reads CSARGTGGPDTQYF. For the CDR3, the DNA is TGCAGTGCTAGGGGGACAGGGGGCCCAGATACGCAGTATTTT.

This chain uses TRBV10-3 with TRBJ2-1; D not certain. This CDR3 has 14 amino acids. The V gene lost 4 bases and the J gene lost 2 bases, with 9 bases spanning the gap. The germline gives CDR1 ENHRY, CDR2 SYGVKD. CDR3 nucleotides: TGTGCCATCAGTGCGGCCTTAGCCTACAATGAGCAGTTCTTC. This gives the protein CAISAALAYNEQFF.

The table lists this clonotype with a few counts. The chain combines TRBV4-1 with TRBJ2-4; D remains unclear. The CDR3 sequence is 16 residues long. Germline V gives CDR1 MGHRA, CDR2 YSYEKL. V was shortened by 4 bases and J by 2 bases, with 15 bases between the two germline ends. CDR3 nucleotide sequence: TGCGCCAGCAGCCTCGGTCCGCCGCGGACCAAAAACATTCAGTACTTC. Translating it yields CASSLGPPRTKNIQYF.

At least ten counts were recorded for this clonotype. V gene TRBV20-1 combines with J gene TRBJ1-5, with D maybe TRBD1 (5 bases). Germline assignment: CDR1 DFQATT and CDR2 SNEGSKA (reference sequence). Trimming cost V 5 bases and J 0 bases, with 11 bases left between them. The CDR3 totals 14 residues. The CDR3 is CSAGRGSSNQPQHF. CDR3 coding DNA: TGCAGTGCTGGGCGGGGGTCTAGCAATCAGCCCCAGCATTTT.

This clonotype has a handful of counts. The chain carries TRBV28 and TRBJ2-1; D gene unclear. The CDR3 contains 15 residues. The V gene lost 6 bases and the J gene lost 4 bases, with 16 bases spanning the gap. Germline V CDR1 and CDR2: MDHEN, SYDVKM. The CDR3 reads CASSPDSSPYNEQFF. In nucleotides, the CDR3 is TGTGCCAGCAGCCCAGACTCCAGCCCTTACAATGAGCAGTTCTTC.

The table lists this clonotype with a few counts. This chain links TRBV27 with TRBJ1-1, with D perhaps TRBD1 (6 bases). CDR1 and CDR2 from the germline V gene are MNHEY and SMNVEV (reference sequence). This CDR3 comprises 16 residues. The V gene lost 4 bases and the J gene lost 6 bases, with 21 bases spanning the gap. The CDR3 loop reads CASSSTPTGFTPEAFF. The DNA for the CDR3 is TGTGCCAGCAGTTCCACCCCCACAGGGTTTACCCCTGAAGCTTTCTTT.

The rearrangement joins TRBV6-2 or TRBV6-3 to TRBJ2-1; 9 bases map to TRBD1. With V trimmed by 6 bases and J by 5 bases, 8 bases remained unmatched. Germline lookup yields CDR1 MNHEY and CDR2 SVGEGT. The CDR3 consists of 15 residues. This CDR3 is CASRSRDRVDNEQFF. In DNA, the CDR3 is TGTGCCAGCAGGAGTAGGGACAGGGTCGACAATGAGCAGTTCTTC.

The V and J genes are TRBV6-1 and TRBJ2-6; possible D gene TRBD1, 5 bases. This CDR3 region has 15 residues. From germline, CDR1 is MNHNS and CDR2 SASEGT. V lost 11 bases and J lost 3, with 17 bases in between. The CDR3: CAVRIPGIGANVLTF. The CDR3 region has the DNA TGTGCCGTCAGGATTCCAGGGATTGGGGCCAACGTCCTGACTTTC.

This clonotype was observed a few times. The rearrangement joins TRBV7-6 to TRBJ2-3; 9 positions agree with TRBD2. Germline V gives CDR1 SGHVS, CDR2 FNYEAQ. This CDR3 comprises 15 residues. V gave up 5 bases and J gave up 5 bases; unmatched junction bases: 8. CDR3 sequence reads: CASSQPGLAVDTQYF. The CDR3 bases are TGTGCCAGCAGCCAACCGGGACTAGCTGTAGATACGCAGTATTTT.

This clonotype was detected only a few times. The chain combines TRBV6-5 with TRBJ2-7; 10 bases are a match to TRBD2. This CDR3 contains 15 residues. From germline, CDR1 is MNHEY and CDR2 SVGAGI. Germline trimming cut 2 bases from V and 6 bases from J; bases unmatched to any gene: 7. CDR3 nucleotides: TGTGCCAGCAGTTACGCCTCTAGCGGGGGTGGCGAGCAGTACTTC. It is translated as CASSYASSGGGEQYF.

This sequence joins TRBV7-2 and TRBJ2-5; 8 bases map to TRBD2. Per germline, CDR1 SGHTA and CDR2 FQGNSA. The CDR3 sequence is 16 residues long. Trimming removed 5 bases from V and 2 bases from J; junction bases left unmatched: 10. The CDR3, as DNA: TGTGCCAGCAGCCAAGTAGCGGGATACCTTCAAGAGACCCAGTACTTC. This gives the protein CASSQVAGYLQETQYF.

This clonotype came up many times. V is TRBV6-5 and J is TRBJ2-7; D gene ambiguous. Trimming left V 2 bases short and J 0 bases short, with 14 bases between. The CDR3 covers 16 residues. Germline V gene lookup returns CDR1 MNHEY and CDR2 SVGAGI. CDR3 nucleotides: TGTGCCAGCAGTTACGGGTCTGGTACCAGCTCCTACGAGCAGTACTTC. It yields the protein CASSYGSGTSSYEQYF.

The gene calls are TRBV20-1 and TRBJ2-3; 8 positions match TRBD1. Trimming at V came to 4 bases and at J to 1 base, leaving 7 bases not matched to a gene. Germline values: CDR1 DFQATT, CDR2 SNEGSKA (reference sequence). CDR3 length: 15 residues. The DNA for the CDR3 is TGCAGTGCTACCTGGACAGGGACGGGCACAGATACGCAGTATTTT. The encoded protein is CSATWTGTGTDTQYF.

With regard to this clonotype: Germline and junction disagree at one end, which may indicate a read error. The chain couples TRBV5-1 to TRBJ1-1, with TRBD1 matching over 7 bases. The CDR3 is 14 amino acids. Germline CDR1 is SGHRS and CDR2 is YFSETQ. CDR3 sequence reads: CACSMGQTSTEAFF. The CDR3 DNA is TGCGCCTGCAGCATGGGACAGACTTCCACTGAAGCTTTCTTT. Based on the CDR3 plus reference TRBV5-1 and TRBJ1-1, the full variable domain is KAGVTQTPRYLIKTRGQQVTLSCSPISGHRSVSWYQQTPGQGLQFLFEYFSETQRNKGNFPGRFSGRQFSNSRSEMNVSTLELGDSALYLCACSMGQTSTEAFFGQGTRLTVV.

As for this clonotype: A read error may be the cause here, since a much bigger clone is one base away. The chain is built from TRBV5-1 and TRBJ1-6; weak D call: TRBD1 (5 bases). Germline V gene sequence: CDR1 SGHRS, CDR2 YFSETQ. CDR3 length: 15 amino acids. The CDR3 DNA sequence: TGCGCCAGCAGCTTGATTCCGACAGATAATTCAGCCCTCCACTTT. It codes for CASSLIPTDNSALHF.

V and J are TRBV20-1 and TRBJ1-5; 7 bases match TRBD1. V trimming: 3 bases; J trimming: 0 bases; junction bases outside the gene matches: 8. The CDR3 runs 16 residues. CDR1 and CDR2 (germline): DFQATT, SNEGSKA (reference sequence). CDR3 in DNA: TGCAGTGCTAGTAGCGGGGACAGACATAGCAATCAGCCCCAGCATTTT. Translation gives CSASSGDRHSNQPQHF.

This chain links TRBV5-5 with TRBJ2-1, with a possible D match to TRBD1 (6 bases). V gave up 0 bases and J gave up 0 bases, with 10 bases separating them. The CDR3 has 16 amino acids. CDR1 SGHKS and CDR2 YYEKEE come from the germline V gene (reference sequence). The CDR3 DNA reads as TGTGCCAGCAGCTTGGAAGGGGGACGCTCCTACAATGAGCAGTTCTTC. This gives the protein CASSLEGGRSYNEQFF.

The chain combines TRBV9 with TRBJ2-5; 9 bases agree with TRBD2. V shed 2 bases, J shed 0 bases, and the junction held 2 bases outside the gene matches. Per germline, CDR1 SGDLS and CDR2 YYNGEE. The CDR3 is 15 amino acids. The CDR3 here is CASSVSGGYQETQYF. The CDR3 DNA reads TGTGCCAGCAGCGTCAGCGGGGGGTACCAAGAGACCCAGTACTTC.

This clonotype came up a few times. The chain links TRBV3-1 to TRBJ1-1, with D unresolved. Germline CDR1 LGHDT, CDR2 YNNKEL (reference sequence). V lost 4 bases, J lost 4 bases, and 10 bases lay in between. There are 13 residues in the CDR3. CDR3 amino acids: CASSPWVGTEAFF. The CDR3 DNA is TGTGCCAGCAGCCCCTGGGTGGGCACTGAAGCTTTCTTT.

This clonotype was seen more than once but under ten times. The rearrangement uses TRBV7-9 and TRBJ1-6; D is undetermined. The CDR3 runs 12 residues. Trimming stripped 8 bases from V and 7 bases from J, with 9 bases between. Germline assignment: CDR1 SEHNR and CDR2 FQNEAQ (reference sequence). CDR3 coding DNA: TGTGCCAGCGGACTACTAAATTCACCCCTCCACTTT. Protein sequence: CASGLLNSPLHF.